Below are 9 T cell receptor beta chains sequenced from a single sample in a study of blood T cell repertoires in COVID-19. This table comes from immunoSEQ multiplex PCR, and its TCRdb copy is limited to in-frame clones, with some not included. The sample shows 250,000 to 300,000 clones, approximately 87% of them seen only once. The sequenced sample was peripheral blood. The source is a man aged 60 to 69 who had recovered from COVID-19.

V is TRBV5-1 and J is TRBJ2-7; D may be TRBD2 (6 bases). CDR3 length: 14 amino acids. V was shortened by 5 bases and J by 0 bases, with 12 bases between the two germline ends. Germline V CDR1 and CDR2: SGHRS, YFSETQ. The CDR3 DNA sequence: TGCGCCAGCAGTTTTCGACTAGACTCCTACGAGCAGTACTTC. It specifies CASSFRLDSYEQYF.

The chain has TRBV6-5 and TRBJ2-1; TRBD1 matches at 9 bases. Germline V lookup: CDR1 MNHEY, CDR2 SVGAGI. V shed 5 bases, J shed 3 bases, and the junction held 5 bases outside the gene matches. The CDR3 runs 15 residues. The CDR3 DNA reads as TGTGCCAGCAGTCGGACAGGGGATAGCTACAATGAGCAGTTCTTC. Translated: CASSRTGDSYNEQFF.

The chain links TRBV5-6 to TRBJ2-7; 7 bases align to TRBD1. The CDR3 is 15 amino acids. V shed 4 bases and J 0 bases; nucleotides not matched to a gene: 7. CDR1 and CDR2 (germline): SGHDT, YYEEEE. The CDR3 here is CASSIRQGFSYEQYF. CDR3 nucleotides: TGTGCCAGCAGCATCCGACAGGGTTTCTCCTACGAGCAGTACTTC.

This clone was recorded a few times. This chain links TRBV3-1 (or the pseudogene TRBV3-2) with TRBJ2-7; D uncertain. The CDR3 is made up of 14 amino acids. V dropped 2 bases and J dropped 1 base, with 9 bases sitting between them. CDR1 is LGHDT, CDR2 YNNKEL, per germline (reference sequence). The CDR3 nucleotides read TGTGCCAGCAGCCAATCACAAATTTCCTACGAGCAGTACTTC. Amino acid sequence: CASSQSQISYEQYF.

V is TRBV2 and J is TRBJ2-7; 10 bases are shared with TRBD1. The V and J ends lost 5 bases and 3 bases, in that order; junction bases with no gene match: 4. CDR1 SNHLY and CDR2 FYNNEI come from the germline V gene. The CDR3 has 14 amino acids. The CDR3 DNA reads as TGTGCCAGCAGTACCGGGACAGGGGTCTACGAGCAGTACTTC. It encodes CASSTGTGVYEQYF.

The CDR3 sequence: CASNKRTSGSYNEQFF. CDR3 sequence (DNA): TGTGCCAGCAACAAACGGACTAGCGGTTCCTACAATGAGCAGTTCTTC. The chain couples TRBV6-6 to TRBJ2-1; 10 bases align to TRBD2. Germline CDR1 reads MNHNY; CDR2 reads SVGAGI (reference sequence). The CDR3 spans 16 residues. With V trimmed by 7 bases and J by 1 base, 7 bases remained unmatched.

This chain connects TRBV5-6 to TRBJ1-2, with 7 bases lining up with TRBD1. CDR3 size: 15 residues. The junction had 11 bases not matched to a gene; V was cut back by 5 bases and J by 4 bases. Germline values: CDR1 SGHDT, CDR2 YYEEEE. The CDR3 loop is CASSKRDRLRYGYTF. The CDR3 nucleotides read TGTGCCAGCAGTAAGAGGGACAGACTCCGCTATGGCTACACCTTC.

V and J are TRBV30 and TRBJ2-3; 7 nucleotides line up with TRBD2. Germline V CDR1 and CDR2: GTSNPN, SVGIG (reference sequence). This CDR3 comprises 11 residues. Trimming at V came to 2 bases and at J to 8 bases, leaving 1 base not matched to a gene. The CDR3: CAWSPGGTQYF. CDR3 in DNA: TGTGCCTGGAGTCCGGGAGGTACGCAGTATTTT.

V usage is TRBV19 and J usage is TRBJ2-7, with a tentative D call TRBD2 (6 bases). Germline V gene lookup returns CDR1 LNHDA and CDR2 SQIVND (reference sequence). The CDR3 has 15 residues. Trimming shortened V by 1 base and J by 7 bases, and 17 bases separated the two germline ends. CDR3 nucleotides: TGTGCCAGTAGTATAGGTGGCGGGATCTCAGGGGAGCAGTACTTC. Its translation: CASSIGGGISGEQYF.